The 10 T cell receptor beta chains in this list originate from one sample, sequenced in a study of CD8 T cells in Susac syndrome. cDNA came from roughly 0.47 to 1 ug RNA primed by random hexamers. Each CDR3 protein is one row after TCRdb ran MiXCR on the immunoSEQ multiplex PCR reads. The sample has 250,000 to 300,000 distinct CDR3 sequences, about 89% seen once. Sequences were obtained from CD8+ T cells from PBMCs. The origin of the receptors is a human donor with multiple sclerosis.

The V call is TRBV12-3 or TRBV12-4, the J call TRBJ2-1; tentative D call: TRBD2 (6 bases). The CDR3 covers 15 residues. V lost 3 bases and J 4 bases, leaving 13 bases between the germline ends. The CDR3 DNA reads TGTGCCAGCAGTTTTCCTGAGCGGGTATACAATGAGCAGTTCTTC. This sequence encodes CASSFPERVYNEQFF.

CDR3 sequence: CSASVDTYNEQFF. The CDR3, as DNA: TGCAGTGCTAGCGTGGACACCTACAATGAGCAGTTCTTC. The V gene is TRBV20-1, the J gene TRBJ2-1, with D possibly being TRBD1 (5 bases). Germline V gives CDR1 DFQATT, CDR2 SNEGSKA (reference sequence). The CDR3 is 13 residues long. V was shortened by 3 bases and J by 2 bases, with 8 bases between the two germline ends.

The CDR3 DNA reads as TGCAGCGTTGAGCAGACGGGACAGCAAGAGACCCAGTACTTC. This codes for CSVEQTGQQETQYF. The chain combines TRBV29-1 with TRBJ2-5; 7 nucleotides match TRBD1. Looked up from germline, CDR1 is SQVTM and CDR2 is ANQGSEA. With V trimmed by 3 bases and J by 2 bases, 6 bases remained unmatched. This CDR3 region has 14 residues.

The J gene is TRBJ2-2, the V gene TRBV5-4, with 7 bases identical to TRBD1. This CDR3 has 17 amino acids. Germline V gives CDR1 SGHNT, CDR2 YYREEE (reference sequence). Trimming removed 6 bases from V and 6 bases from J; junction bases left unmatched: 17. CDR3 sequence: CASTNTETGYSAGELFF. The CDR3 DNA is TGTGCCAGCACCAACACAGAGACAGGGTACAGTGCCGGGGAGCTGTTTTTT.

The chain combines TRBV7-8 with TRBJ2-7; 8 nucleotides align to TRBD1. The trim removed 4 bases at V and 2 bases at J, leaving 7 bases unmatched. This CDR3 spans 15 amino acids. Germline assignment: CDR1 SGHVS and CDR2 FQNEAQ. This CDR3 reads CASSYRTGNPYEQYF. The CDR3 DNA reads TGTGCCAGCAGCTACCGGACAGGGAACCCCTACGAGCAGTACTTC.

This clonotype has just one count. V and J are TRBV4-3 and TRBJ2-2, with D possibly matching TRBD2 (5 bases). CDR1 LGHNA and CDR2 YSLEER come from the germline V gene. The CDR3 runs to 15 residues. V lost 5 bases to trimming and J lost 4 bases, with 14 bases between them. The CDR3 sequence is CASSSGVLSTGELFF. The CDR3 region has the DNA TGCGCCAGCAGCTCCGGGGTTTTGAGCACCGGGGAGCTGTTTTTT.

Regarding this clonotype: An end of the junction does not agree with germline; a read error may underlie this. The rearrangement uses TRBV12-3 or TRBV12-4 and TRBJ2-1, with a tentative D call TRBD1 (5 bases). The CDR3 covers 14 residues. CDR3 loop: CASTIGASSNEQFF. CDR3 in DNA: TGTGCCAGCACCATTGGGGCTTCCTCCAATGAGCAGTTCTTC.

The chain couples TRBV9 to TRBJ2-1, with 12 bases aligning to TRBD2. With 1 base clipped from V and 5 bases from J, the junction kept 1 base outside the gene matches. This CDR3 comprises 15 residues. Germline V CDR1 and CDR2: SGDLS, YYNGEE. This CDR3 is CASSVRLAGDNEQFF. The CDR3 DNA is TGTGCCAGCAGCGTACGACTAGCGGGAGACAATGAGCAGTTCTTC. Using reference TRBV9 and TRBJ2-1 for the parts outside the CDR3, the full variable domain is DSGVTQTPKHLITATGQRVTLRCSPRSGDLSVYWYQQSLDQGLQFLIQYYNGEERAKGNILERFSAQQFPDLHSELNLSSLELGDSALYFCASSVRLAGDNEQFFGPGTRLTVL.

The gene calls are TRBV27 and TRBJ2-7, with 10 bases lining up with TRBD1. This CDR3 spans 16 amino acids. Losses at the gene ends were 3 bases for V and 1 base for J; bases not matched to a gene: 6. Looked up from germline, CDR1 is MNHEY and CDR2 is SMNVEV (reference sequence). The CDR3 DNA reads as TGTGCCAGCAGTTTTCGGGTGGGACAGGGGTCCTACGAGCAGTACTTC. It yields the protein CASSFRVGQGSYEQYF.

The rearrangement uses TRBV5-5 and TRBJ2-7, with TRBD1 matching 9 bases. Losses at the gene ends were 3 bases for V and 5 bases for J; bases not matched to a gene: 0. Germline loops: CDR1 SGHKS, CDR2 YYEKEE (reference sequence). CDR3 length: 12 amino acids. The CDR3 reads CASSWTGDEQYF. CDR3 in DNA: TGTGCCAGCAGCTGGACAGGGGACGAGCAGTACTTC.